This T cell receptor (beta chain) was identified in a study of vaccination effects on CD4 cells after COVID-19 (dated 2022 in TCRdb). At the level of the whole study: Post-vaccine samples across the study were collected a median of 72 days after the second dose, with a range of 14 to 241. SARS-CoV-2 spike-specific CD4+ TCR repertoires from before and after mRNA vaccination were compared in COVID-19 convalescent patients and in infection-naive vaccine recipients. The full study included roughly 10 COVID-19 convalescent patients and a few SARS-CoV-2-naive healthy vaccine recipients. Cultures from other donors in the study were sequenced using the Oncomine TCR Beta short-read assay on an Illumina iSeq 100.

To prepare the library, the immunoSEQ multiplex PCR assay was applied. TCR beta CDR3 sequencing was performed on DNA from the cultured, isolated CD4+ T cells. The source study handled its data this way. Non-productive TCR sequences were removed and reads were trimmed to the CDR3 region, keeping CDR3s of at least 7 amino acids. The MANAFEST web app was used to identify antigen-specific clonotypes by comparing expansion in peptide wells with expansion in reference cultures. For clones to be considered positive, expansion at FDR<0.05 versus reference and all other wells, an odds ratio above 5, and a frequency above 0.1% in two replicate wells were required. Clonotypes significantly expanded in SARS-CoV-2 spike wells and in at least one common cold coronavirus spike condition were defined as cross-reactive. CDR3 similarity was assessed by Levenshtein distance using the stringdist R package, and unrooted trees were constructed with ape in R 3.6.1. Imported from immuneACCESS, the table was reduced by TCRdb to in-frame sequences with V and J called. These copies leave out some clones; in studies compared against another copy, an unresolved V gene accounts for under half, and the cause of the remainder is not known. V and J calls and clone size are those listed in that table; D and trimming were worked out from the DNA. Across this sample there are about 22,000 clones, with about three quarters seen only once. The ten largest clones take up 23% of the sample.

To identify antigen-specific CD4+ T cell clonotypes by their expansion, the ViraFEST assay first stimulated PBMC with viral peptide pools and then applied TCR sequencing. After approximately eleven days of culture, CD4+ T cells were isolated with the EasySep CD4+ T cell isolation kit. Two doses of either the BNT162b2 or the mRNA-1273 mRNA SARS-CoV-2 vaccine were administered to participants. Healthy vaccine recipients had no prior SARS-CoV-2 infection, confirmed by negative nucleocapsid antibodies before and after vaccination. Fewer than 2.5 million PBMC per well were cultured in IMDM with about 4.6% human AB serum, around 10 IU/ml IL-2 and gentamicin, plus 10 ug/ml peptides. Half of the culture medium was replaced with fresh IL-2-containing medium on days 3 and 7. Unless otherwise noted, each peptide stimulation condition was cultured in triplicate wells. Using Ficoll-Paque Plus gradient centrifugation, PBMC were separated from whole blood and then either used fresh or cryopreserved at -140C. The overlapping peptide pools covered the spike proteins of SARS-CoV-2 as well as those of the common cold coronaviruses HCoV-NL63, HCoV-OC43 and HCoV-229E. Genomic DNA was extracted from cultured CD4+ T cells with the QIAamp micro DNA kit.

Trimming at the junction amounts to 3 bases on V and 10 bases on J, and the germline ends lie 16 bases apart. Reading the germline V gene (reference sequence) gives CDR1 SEHNR and CDR2 FQNEAQ. Including cysteine and phenylalanine, the CDR3 has 15 amino acids. Only the CDR3 DNA stays, 45 bases, in frame from base 1. There are a few counts of this clone. What this receptor recognizes is not known. Base qualities were left out, and no much larger clone turns up one base away. Broader findings and caveats from the paper: In healthy vaccine recipients, vaccine-induced clones were almost all SARS-CoV-2 mono-reactive, with only 1 of 255 cross-reactive with common cold coronaviruses. The study was limited by a small number of convalescent patients and lacked early post-infection timepoints. At late post-vaccination timepoints, both infection-induced and vaccine-induced clones showed marked clonal contraction, consistent with waning T cell responses.

The source material was CD4+ T cells from PBMCs cultured with HCoV-NL63 spike peptides, sampled after COVID-19 vaccination. What this sample's cell subset or site label stands for: HCoV-NL63 spike overlapping peptide pool stimulation. The source of this sequence is a human donor who received a COVID-19 vaccine. The sequence joins TRBV7-9 to TRBJ1-6; TRBD1 is perhaps the D gene, given 5 matching bases. The CDR3: CASSFLAAGPSPLHF. In nucleotides, the sequence is TGTGCCAGCAGCTTTTTGGCTGCAGGGCCGTCACCCCTCCACTTT.